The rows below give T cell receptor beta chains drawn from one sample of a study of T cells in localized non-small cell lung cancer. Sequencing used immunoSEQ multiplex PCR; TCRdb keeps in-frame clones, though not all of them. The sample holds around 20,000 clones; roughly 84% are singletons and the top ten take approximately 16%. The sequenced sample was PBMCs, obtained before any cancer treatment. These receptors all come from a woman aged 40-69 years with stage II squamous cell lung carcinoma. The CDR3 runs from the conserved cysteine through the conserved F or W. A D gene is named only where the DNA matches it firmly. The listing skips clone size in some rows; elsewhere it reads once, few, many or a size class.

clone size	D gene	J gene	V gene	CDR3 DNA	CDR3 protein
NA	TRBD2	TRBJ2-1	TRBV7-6	TGTGCCAGCAGCTTAGCGTCACTAGCGGGGCAAAATGAGCAGTTCTTC	CASSLASLAGQNEQFF
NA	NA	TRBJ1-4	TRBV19	TGTGCCAGTAGTATAGCCTCCTTTAATGAAAAACTGTTTTTT	CASSIASFNEKLFF
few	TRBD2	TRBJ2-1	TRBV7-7	TGTGCCAGCAGCCCATCTAGCGGTGAATACAATGAGCAGTTCTTC	CASSPSSGEYNEQFF
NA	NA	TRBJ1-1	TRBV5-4	TGTGCCAGCAGCCCTAGCTCCGGGTTTGAATCTAGGGCTGAAGCTTTCTTT	CASSPSSGFESRAEAFF
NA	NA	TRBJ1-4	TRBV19	TGTGCCAGTAGCCAGGGGTTAACTAATGAAAAACTGTTTTTT	CASSQGLTNEKLFF
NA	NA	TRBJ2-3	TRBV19	TGTGCCAGTAGGACATCGGGACCCCGGAGGGCAGATACGCAGTATTTT	CASRTSGPRRADTQYF
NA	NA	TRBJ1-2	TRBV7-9	TGTGCCAGCAGCGCTGAGGGCATATCTTATGGCTACACCTTC	CASSAEGISYGYTF
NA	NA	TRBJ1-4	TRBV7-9	TGTGCCAGCAGCTCCGGCGAAAAACTGTTTTTT	CASSSGEKLFF
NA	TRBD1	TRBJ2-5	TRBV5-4	TGTGCCAGCAGCTTGACGACAGGGTCAGGAGAGACCCAGTACTTC	CASSLTTGSGETQYF
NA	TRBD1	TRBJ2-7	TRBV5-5	TGTGCCAGCAGCTTGGCCGGGACAGGGAGCTCCGAGCAGTACTTC	CASSLAGTGSSEQYF
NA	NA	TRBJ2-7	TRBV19	TGTGCCAGTAGTACGGGACAAATAAGCTACGAGCAGTACTTC	CASSTGQISYEQYF
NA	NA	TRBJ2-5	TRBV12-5	TGTGCTAGTGGTTCGTCGCGCAGGGGGGATACCCAGTACTTC	CASGSSRRGDTQYF
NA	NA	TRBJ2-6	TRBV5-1	TGCGCCAGCAGCTTGGGGGAATTCGCTGGGGCCAACGTCCTGACTTTC	CASSLGEFAGANVLTF
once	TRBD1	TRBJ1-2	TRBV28	TGTGCCAGCAGTTCAGGACAGGGGAGTGGCTACACCTTC	CASSSGQGSGYTF
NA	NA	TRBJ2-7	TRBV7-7	TGTGCCAGCAGTTACCGACCGGGCCGGGCGGACTACGAGCAGTACTTC	CASSYRPGRADYEQYF
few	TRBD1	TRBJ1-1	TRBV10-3	TGTGCCATCAGTGAGTCGGGGACAGGGAACACTGAAGCTTTCTTT	CAISESGTGNTEAFF
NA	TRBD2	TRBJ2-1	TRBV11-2	TGTGCCAGCAGCTTAAGGCGGGGGGCCTCCTACAATGAGCAGTTCTTC	CASSLRRGASYNEQFF
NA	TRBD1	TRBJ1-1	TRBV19	TGTGCCAGTAGACAGGGGGTCGACACTGAAGCTTTCTTT	CASRQGVDTEAFF
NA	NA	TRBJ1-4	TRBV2	TGTGCCACACGGCCGGGGTTCACTAATGAAAAACTGTTTTTT	CATRPGFTNEKLFF